Below are 27 T cell receptor beta chains sequenced from a single sample in a study of T cells in Graves' hyperthyroidism and ophthalmopathy. Amplified regions were TCR beta CDR3 sequences from RNA transcripts. The primer set for the first-round RT-PCR of the TCR CDR3 was HTBI. TCRdb recomputed calls from the multiplex PCR reads with MiXCR, one row per CDR3 protein. The table lists around 600,000 distinct CDR3 sequences, around 13% of them singletons. Specimen: blood. The receptors were sampled from a woman in her forties or fifties with Graves' ophthalmopathy.

Concerning this clonotype itself: A clone one base away is much larger, so this may be a read error. The chain couples TRBV24-1 to TRBJ1-5; D may be TRBD1 (5 bases). CDR1 KGHDR and CDR2 SFDVKD come from the germline V gene. This CDR3 has 16 amino acids. The CDR3 region has the DNA TGTGCCACCAGTGCCTCGGTCGGGGACCTTAATCAGCCCCGGCATTTT. Amino acids: CATSASVGDLNQPRHF.

This clonotype was counted ten times or more. This chain connects TRBV5-1 to TRBJ2-1; 8 nucleotides agree with TRBD2. The germline V gene has CDR1 SGHRS and CDR2 YFSETQ. This CDR3 spans 15 amino acids. Trimming at V came to 2 bases and at J to 8 bases, leaving 9 bases not matched to a gene. In nucleotides, the CDR3 is TGCGCCAGCAGCTTAGGTAGCGGGAATCCTGATGAGCAGTTCTTC. Translating gives CASSLGSGNPDEQFF. Full variable domain (missing parts from reference TRBV5-1 and TRBJ2-1): KAGVTQTPRYLIKTRGQQVTLSCSPISGHRSVSWYQQTPGQGLQFLFEYFSETQRNKGNFPGRFSGRQFSNSRSEMNVSTLELGDSALYLCASSLGSGNPDEQFFGPGTRLTVL.

CDR3 region: CSATLGETSYNEQFF. The CDR3 region has the DNA TGCAGTGCTACCTTGGGGGAGACGAGCTACAATGAGCAGTTCTTC. This chain connects TRBV20-1 to TRBJ2-1; D possibly matches TRBD1 or TRBD2 (5 bases each). Per germline, CDR1 DFQATT and CDR2 SNEGSKA (reference sequence). The germline V and J ends were trimmed by 4 bases and 3 bases, with 16 bases remaining between them. The CDR3 spans 15 residues.

Many counts were recorded for this clonotype. The rearrangement joins TRBV20-1 to TRBJ2-7; 10 bases map to TRBD2. The CDR3 has 15 residues. V gave up 3 bases and J gave up 4 bases; unmatched junction bases: 9. Germline-derived CDR1 and CDR2 are DFQATT and SNEGSKA (reference sequence). The CDR3 spells CSASPPSGSWYEQYF. CDR3 bases: TGCAGTGCTAGCCCTCCTAGCGGGAGTTGGTACGAGCAGTACTTC.

Of note for this clonotype: Since a much larger clone is just one base distant, this may be a read error. The chain uses TRBV28 and TRBJ1-1; TRBD1 is a possible D gene (5 bases). The germline V gene encodes CDR1 MDHEN and CDR2 SYDVKM. The CDR3 covers 13 residues. Trimming removed 6 bases at V and 4 bases at J, with 12 bases between. CDR3 loop: CASRRDGSTEAFF. The CDR3 DNA sequence: TGTGCCAGCAGAAGGGACGGGAGCACTGAAGCTTTCTTT.

This chain connects TRBV19 to TRBJ2-1; D might be TRBD2 (6 bases). Germline V CDR1 and CDR2: LNHDA, SQIVND (reference sequence). This CDR3 is built from 16 residues. V gave up 3 bases and J gave up 1 base, with 13 bases separating them. The CDR3 here is CASSIGGRGSYNEQFF. Written as DNA, the CDR3 is TGTGCCAGTAGTATCGGAGGGCGGGGATCCTACAATGAGCAGTTCTTC. Full variable domain (missing parts from reference TRBV19 and TRBJ2-1): DGGITQSPKYLFRKEGQNVTLSCEQNLNHDAMYWYRQDPGQGLRLIYYSQIVNDFQKGDIAEGYSVSREKKESFPLTVTSAQKNPTAFYLCASSIGGRGSYNEQFFGPGTRLTVL.

The V and J genes are TRBV15 and TRBJ1-5; TRBD1 agrees at 7 bases. Germline V gene data show CDR1 as LNHNV and CDR2 as YYDKDF (reference sequence). The CDR3 has 15 amino acids. V shed 3 bases and J 7 bases; nucleotides not matched to a gene: 9. The CDR3 DNA reads as TGTGCCACCAGCAGTTGGCAGGGGGTGGGGCAGCCCCAGCATTTT. It specifies CATSSWQGVGQPQHF.

This clonotype was detected ten times or more. The V and J genes are TRBV7-2 and TRBJ2-1, with TRBD2 identical over 7 bases. Germline CDR1 SGHTA, CDR2 FQGNSA. There are 15 residues in the CDR3. J gave up 6 bases and V 5 bases, and 10 bases lay outside the gene matches. The CDR3 loop is CASSPSGRESNEQFF. The CDR3 nucleotides are TGTGCCAGCAGCCCGAGCGGGCGGGAGAGCAATGAGCAGTTCTTC.

This clonotype showed up just a few times. This chain uses TRBV5-5 with TRBJ2-1; a weak D match, TRBD2 (5 bases). The CDR3 contains 14 residues. V was clipped by 2 bases and J by 8 bases, with 14 bases between them. Germline V gene lookup returns CDR1 SGHKS and CDR2 YYEKEE (reference sequence). The CDR3 DNA sequence: TGTGCCAGCAGCTTTATTGATAGCGCGGATGAGCAGTTCTTC. Amino acids: CASSFIDSADEQFF.

The chain uses TRBV28 and TRBJ2-2, with 9 bases fitting TRBD2. Looked up from germline, CDR1 is MDHEN and CDR2 is SYDVKM. The CDR3 has 15 residues. CDR3: CATGTLAGLTGELFF. In DNA, the CDR3 is TGTGCAACCGGGACCCTAGCGGGGCTCACCGGGGAGCTGTTTTTT.

The table lists this clonotype with many counts. The V call is TRBV11-3, the J call TRBJ2-5; TRBD1 aligns across 8 bases. Germline CDR1 reads SGHNT; CDR2 reads YENEEA. V lost 6 bases to trimming and J lost 2 bases; unmatched junction nucleotides: 8. CDR3 length: 15 amino acids. Written as DNA, the CDR3 is TGTGCCAGCAGTACGACAGGGGCCAATCAAGAGACCCAGTACTTC. Residues: CASSTTGANQETQYF. Together with reference TRBV11-3 and TRBJ2-5, the CDR3 gives the full variable domain: EAGVVQSPRYKIIEKKQPVAFWCNPISGHNTLYWYLQNLGQGPELLIRYENEEAVDDSQLPKDRFSAERLKGVDSTLKIQPAELGDSAVYLCASSTTGANQETQYFGPGTRLLVL.

This clonotype has ten or more counts. This rearrangement joins TRBV28 to TRBJ2-7; a weak D match, TRBD1 (6 bases). The germline CDR1 and CDR2 sequences are MDHEN and SYDVKM. The V end was cut by 6 bases, the J end by 6 bases, with 12 bases between. The length of the CDR3 is 12 residues. The CDR3 DNA reads TGTGCCAGCAGCAACAGGGTGGGCGAGCAGTACTTC. Residues: CASSNRVGEQYF.

The sample holds many counts of this clonotype. V is TRBV20-1 and J is TRBJ2-5, with D unresolved. The CDR3 spans 12 residues. Germline CDR1 DFQATT, CDR2 SNEGSKA (reference sequence). V shed 6 bases and J shed 0 bases, with 8 bases lying between them. In DNA form, the CDR3 reads TGCAGTGCCCGCCGGTACCAAGAGACCCAGTACTTC. This gives the protein CSARRYQETQYF.

The rearrangement joins TRBV4-3 to TRBJ1-1; the match to TRBD1 covers 10 bases. The CDR3 extends over 19 amino acids. The germline V gene has CDR1 LGHNA and CDR2 YSLEER. V was pared by 1 base and J by 0 bases, with 11 bases of the junction left unmatched. The CDR3 bases are TGCGCCAGCAGCCAAGTACCTGGGACAGGGGCTTTGATGAACACTGAAGCTTTCTTT. Translated: CASSQVPGTGALMNTEAFF.

The chain links TRBV4-3 to TRBJ2-1; 8 positions match TRBD2. Germline CDR1 and CDR2: LGHNA and YSLEER. After removal of 2 bases from V and 2 bases from J, the junction contained 8 bases not matched to a gene. CDR3 length equals 17 residues. The CDR3 region has the DNA TGCGCCAGCAGCCAACGGGCTAGCGGGCGTACCTACAATGAGCAGTTCTTC. Its translation: CASSQRASGRTYNEQFF.

This clonotype was recorded a few times. The genes are TRBV6-2 or TRBV6-3 and TRBJ2-7, with D perhaps matching TRBD2 (6 bases). V lost 2 bases and J lost 4, with 12 bases in between. Looked up from germline, CDR1 is MNHEY and CDR2 is SVGEGT. The CDR3 has 14 amino acids. The CDR3 loop is CASSYAGRRYEQYF. The CDR3 coding sequence is TGTGCCAGCAGTTACGCCGGGAGACGGTACGAGCAGTACTTC.

This chain uses TRBV4-1 with TRBJ2-5; D assignment may be TRBD1 or TRBD2 (5 bases each). V lost 2 bases and J 2 bases, leaving 18 bases between the germline ends. CDR3 size: 17 residues. Germline V gene sequence: CDR1 MGHRA, CDR2 YSYEKL. The CDR3 here is CASSQQTGAWSQETQYF. CDR3 nucleotide sequence: TGCGCCAGCAGCCAACAAACCGGGGCCTGGTCACAAGAGACCCAGTACTTC.

At least ten counts were recorded for this clonotype. This sequence joins TRBV2 and TRBJ1-1; D uncertain. Germline CDR1 and CDR2: SNHLY and FYNNEI. With 6 bases removed from V and 3 bases from J, the gap between germline ends came to 8 bases. This CDR3 region has 12 residues. The CDR3 DNA is TGTGCCAGCAGACATATGGACACTGAAGCTTTCTTT. It translates to CASRHMDTEAFF.

In its sample, this clonotype was seen a few times. J is TRBJ2-2 and V is TRBV27; D remains unclear. V lost 6 bases, J lost 6 bases, and 5 bases lay in between. The CDR3 totals 11 residues. The V gene's germline CDR1 is MNHEY and CDR2 SMNVEV (reference sequence). The CDR3 DNA follows: TGTGCCAGCAGGCTCTCCGGGGAGCTGTTTTTT. Its protein product is CASRLSGELFF.

This clonotype has only a few counts. The chain joins TRBV10-3 to TRBJ1-5, with D hard to call. Germline lookup yields CDR1 ENHRY and CDR2 SYGVKD. This CDR3 spans 14 amino acids. V lost 0 bases and J 0 bases, leaving 3 bases between the germline ends. The CDR3 DNA sequence: TGTGCCATCAGTGAGTCCAGTAGCAATCAGCCCCAGCATTTT. This encodes CAISESSSNQPQHF.

This clonotype was counted many times. The rearrangement uses TRBV5-1 and TRBJ2-7, with D unclear. Trimming pared 1 base from V and 3 bases from J, leaving 8 bases between. The CDR3 consists of 13 residues. Germline-derived CDR1 and CDR2 are SGHRS and YFSETQ. CDR3 nucleotide sequence: TGCGCCAGCAGCTTGCAATGGAGCTACGAGCAGTACTTC. It specifies CASSLQWSYEQYF.

This clonotype has more than one count but fewer than ten. The chain carries TRBV28 and TRBJ2-1; 7 positions agree with TRBD2. There are 15 residues in the CDR3. V trimming: 5 bases; J trimming: 7 bases; junction bases outside the gene matches: 11. Germline CDR1 MDHEN, CDR2 SYDVKM. As DNA, the CDR3 is TGTGCCAGCAGTCCTCTAGCGGACCTATATAATGAGCAGTTCTTC. It yields the protein CASSPLADLYNEQFF.

This clonotype was seen many times. A read error may account for a junction end that differs from germline. The V gene is TRBV5-1, the J gene TRBJ2-1, with TRBD1 matching over 7 bases. This CDR3 contains 14 residues. Germline CDR1 is SGHRS and CDR2 is YFSETQ. This chain's CDR3 is CASSHRDSYNEQFF. CDR3 nucleotide sequence: TGTGCCAGCAGTCACCGGGACAGCTACAATGAGCAGTTCTTC.

The chain recombines TRBV28 with TRBJ1-5, with D maybe TRBD1 (6 bases). Germline CDR1 reads MDHEN; CDR2 reads SYDVKM. The CDR3 sequence is 19 residues long. Between the trimmed V and J ends, which lost 3 bases and 1 base, there was a span of 22 bases. CDR3 sequence reads: CASSFIENRGGSSNQPQHF. The DNA of the CDR3 is TGTGCCAGCAGTTTTATAGAAAACCGGGGGGGCTCGAGCAATCAGCCCCAGCATTTT.

This clonotype came up a few times. The chain employs TRBV24-1 and TRBJ2-1; 11 bases align to TRBD1. CDR3 size: 16 residues. The V gene end was trimmed by 4 bases and the J gene end by 6 bases; junction bases not matched to a gene: 7. The germline gives CDR1 KGHDR, CDR2 SFDVKD. Written as DNA, the CDR3 is TGTGCCACCAGTGAAGGAGGACAGGGGGCTCGCAATGAGCAGTTCTTC. This encodes CATSEGGQGARNEQFF.

This clonotype was found many times. The chain carries TRBV11-3 and TRBJ2-1, with 7 bases lining up with TRBD2. Germline CDR1 is SGHNT and CDR2 is YENEEA. This CDR3 region has 18 residues. With 0 bases clipped from V and 4 bases from J, the junction kept 12 bases outside the gene matches. The CDR3 DNA sequence: TGTGCCAGCAGCTTAGATAATGTTGGGGCTAGCGGATACAATGAGCAGTTCTTC. Its translation is CASSLDNVGASGYNEQFF.

This clonotype was detected ten times or more. V is TRBV11-3 and J is TRBJ1-3; D gene uncertain. The germline gives CDR1 SGHNT, CDR2 YENEEA. Trimming shortened V by 5 bases and J by 1 base, and 9 bases separated the two germline ends. This CDR3 is built from 14 residues. Written as DNA, the CDR3 is TGTGCCAGCAGCCCTCGGGGATCTGGAAACACCATATATTTT. Its protein product is CASSPRGSGNTIYF.